This T cell receptor delta chain was captured in a study of gamma-delta T cells after stem cell transplantation (dated by TCRdb to about 2016). Libraries were constructed by RT-PCR. Sequencing instrument: Illumina MiSeq. Public reads were reanalyzed in TCRdb with CATT, and rows carrying the same DNA were merged afterwards. This sample comprises some 500 delta-chain clones, approximately 9.2% of them detected only once. Of the sample, 45% to 60% falls within the top ten clones. From the germline V gene, CDR1 is GEAIGNYY and CDR2 is EKD. The CDR3 numbers 18 residues from cysteine through phenylalanine. Only the CDR3 part of the read is kept: 54 bases, read in frame from the first base. Turning to this clone: Its antigen is currently not known. This likely came from a read error, as a far larger clone is one base away. Other DNA sequences of this sample code for an identical CDR3.

This clonotype was obtained from a human donor. It is not recorded whose cells these are; they may come from a transplant donor. The sample was gamma-delta T cells. The rearrangement joined TRDV2 to TRDJ3; TRDD3 matches 9 bases in the middle. The sequenced DNA is TGTGCCTGTGACACCGTACTGGGGGACTCCTGGGACACCCGACAGATGTTCTTC. Its protein reads: CACDTVLGDSWDTRQMFF.